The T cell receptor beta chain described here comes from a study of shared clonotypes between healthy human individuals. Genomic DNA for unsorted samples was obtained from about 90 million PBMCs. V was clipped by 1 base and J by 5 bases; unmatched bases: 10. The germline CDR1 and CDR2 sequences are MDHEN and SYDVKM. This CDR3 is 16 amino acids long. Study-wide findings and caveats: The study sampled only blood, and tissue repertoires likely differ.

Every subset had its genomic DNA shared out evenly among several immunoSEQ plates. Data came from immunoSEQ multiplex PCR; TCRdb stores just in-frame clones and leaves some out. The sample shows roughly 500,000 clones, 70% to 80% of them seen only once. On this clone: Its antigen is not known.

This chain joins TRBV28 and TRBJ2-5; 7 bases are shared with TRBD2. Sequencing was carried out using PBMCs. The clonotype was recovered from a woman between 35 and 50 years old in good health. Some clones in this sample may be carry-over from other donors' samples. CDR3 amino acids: CASSLLLREKPETQYF. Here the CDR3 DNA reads TGTGCCAGCAGTTTATTATTGCGGGAGAAGCCGGAGACCCAGTACTTC.